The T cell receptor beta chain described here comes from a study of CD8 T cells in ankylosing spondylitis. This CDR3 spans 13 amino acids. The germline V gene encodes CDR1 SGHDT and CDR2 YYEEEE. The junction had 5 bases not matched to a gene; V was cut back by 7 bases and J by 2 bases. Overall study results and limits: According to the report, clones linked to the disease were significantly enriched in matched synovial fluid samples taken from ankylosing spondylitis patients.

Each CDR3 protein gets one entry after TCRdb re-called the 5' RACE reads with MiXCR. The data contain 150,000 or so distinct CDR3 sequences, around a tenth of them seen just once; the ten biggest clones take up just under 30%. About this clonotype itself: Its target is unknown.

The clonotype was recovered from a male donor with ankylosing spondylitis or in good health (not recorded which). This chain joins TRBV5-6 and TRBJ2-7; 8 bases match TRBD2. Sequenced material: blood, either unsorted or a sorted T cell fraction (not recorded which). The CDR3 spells CASGPGGAYEQYF. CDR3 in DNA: TGTGCCAGCGGCCCGGGGGGGGCCTACGAGCAGTACTTC.